The rows below give T cell receptor beta chains drawn from one sample of a study of beta chain features in type 1 diabetes. The method was immunoSEQ multiplex PCR; TCRdb's version includes in-frame clones alone and lacks a portion of them. The sample consists of more than 150,000 clones, about 13% of them appearing once. Sequenced input: central memory CD4+ T cells from blood. The receptors originated from a woman between 18 and 30 years old in good health. Each CDR3 is given with its conserved first and last residue. The order of the fields is D gene, clone size, J gene, V gene, CDR3 protein, CDR3 DNA. The D gene is left open where the match is weak. Clone size is not always given. Where it is, it says once, few, many or a class for expanded clones.

TRBD2,.,TRBJ2-7,TRBV6-5,CASSRGLAGALYF,TGTGCCAGCAGTCGGGGACTAGCGGGAGCCTTGTACTTC
.,few,TRBJ1-5,TRBV30,CAWSVRSGSNQPQHF,TGTGCCTGGAGTGTAAGGTCAGGGTCTAATCAGCCCCAGCATTTT
TRBD2,few,TRBJ2-3,TRBV4-2,CASSPLAGVSDTQYF,TGTGCCAGCAGCCCACTAGCGGGAGTTTCAGATACGCAGTATTTT
.,.,TRBJ2-7,TRBV28,CASSPPRPRPSQYF,TGTGCCAGCAGTCCCCCCCGTCCGCGGCCATCTCAGTACTTC
TRBD1,.,TRBJ2-7,TRBV11-1,CASSSRGQGDEQYF,TGTGCCAGCAGCTCCCGCGGGCAGGGGGACGAGCAGTACTTC
TRBD2,.,TRBJ2-7,TRBV30,CAWSETGTSWGREQYF,TGTGCCTGGAGTGAAACCGGGACTAGCTGGGGCCGCGAGCAGTACTTC
.,.,TRBJ1-2,TRBV14,CASSQFPRQAVDTF,TGTGCCAGCAGCCAATTCCCGAGACAGGCCGTCGACACCTTC
.,few,TRBJ1-1,TRBV11-2,CASSLEPGVAFF,TGTGCCAGCAGCTTAGAACCAGGGGTGGCTTTCTTT
TRBD2,few,TRBJ2-7,TRBV28,CASSLGLANYEQYF,TGTGCCAGCAGTTTGGGACTAGCGAATTACGAGCAGTACTTC
.,few,TRBJ2-2,TRBV28,CASEDSATGELFF,TGTGCCAGCGAGGACTCCGCCACCGGGGAGCTGTTTTTT
.,few,TRBJ1-1,TRBV28,CASSLLGQGNTEAFF,TGTGCCAGCAGTTTATTGGGCCAGGGGAACACTGAAGCTTTCTTT
TRBD2,once,TRBJ2-3,TRBV4-2,CASSQDLAGGTDTQYF,TGTGCCAGCAGCCAAGATCTAGCGGGAGGGACAGATACGCAGTATTTT
TRBD1,few,TRBJ2-6,TRBV7-9,CASSLATGAGGANVLTF,TGTGCCAGCAGCTTAGCGACAGGGGCAGGGGGGGCCAACGTCCTGACTTTC
.,few,TRBJ2-1,TRBV11-2,CASSPRTVYNEQFF,TGTGCCAGCAGCCCTCGGACAGTTTACAATGAGCAGTTCTTC
.,few,TRBJ2-2,TRBV19,CASSGARTNTGELFF,TGTGCCAGTAGTGGGGCGCGGACAAACACCGGGGAGCTGTTTTTT
TRBD1,few,TRBJ2-2,TRBV7-3,CASSPTPRTGPGGELFF,TGTGCCAGCAGCCCCACTCCCAGGACAGGGCCCGGCGGGGAGCTGTTTTTT
.,few,TRBJ2-7,TRBV19,CASSIFPTPYEQYF,TGTGCCAGTAGTATCTTCCCAACACCCTACGAGCAGTACTTC
.,.,TRBJ2-7,TRBV30,CAWADSSYEQYF,TGTGCCTGGGCCGACAGCTCCTACGAGCAGTACTTC
.,few,TRBJ2-1,TRBV5-1,CASSSSRTMNEQFF,TGCGCCAGCAGCTCATCTCGGACAATGAATGAGCAGTTCTTC
TRBD2,few,TRBJ2-1,TRBV5-4,CASSRSGLASTNEQFF,TGTGCCAGCAGTCGCTCGGGACTAGCGAGTACGAATGAGCAGTTCTTC
.,.,TRBJ2-1,TRBV11-2,CASSLGGAAYNEQFF,TGTGCCAGCAGCTTAGGTGGGGCAGCTTACAATGAGCAGTTCTTC
.,few,TRBJ2-2,TRBV30,CAWKVYRGGTGELFF,TGTGCCTGGAAGGTTTACAGGGGGGGCACCGGGGAGCTGTTTTTT
TRBD1,many,TRBJ2-6,TRBV29-1,CSVRQGTGANVLTF,TGCAGCGTCCGACAGGGAACTGGGGCCAACGTCCTGACTTTC
.,.,TRBJ2-7,TRBV18,CASSLGENEQYF,TGTGCCAGCTCATTGGGAGAAAACGAGCAGTACTTC
TRBD2,.,TRBJ2-1,TRBV28,CASSFPRTSGTQNNEQFF,TGTGCCAGCAGTTTCCCAAGGACTAGCGGGACCCAGAACAATGAGCAGTTCTTC
TRBD2,.,TRBJ2-7,TRBV6-5,CASRRVAGTYEQYF,TGTGCCAGCAGGCGGGTAGCGGGAACCTACGAGCAGTACTTC
TRBD1,few,TRBJ1-4,TRBV7-8,CASSKNRGRNEKLFF,TGTGCCAGCAGTAAAAACAGGGGCCGCAATGAAAAACTGTTTTTT
TRBD1,few,TRBJ1-5,TRBV2,CASRVGQGDQPQHF,TGTGCCAGCAGGGTGGGACAGGGCGATCAGCCCCAGCATTTT
TRBD1,few,TRBJ2-3,TRBV30,CAWSVRGTARTQYF,TGTGCCTGGAGTGTACGAGGGACAGCACGGACGCAGTATTTT
TRBD1,.,TRBJ2-7,TRBV7-2,CASSPIQGYEQYF,TGTGCCAGCAGCCCGATACAGGGGTACGAGCAGTACTTC
TRBD1,.,TRBJ2-7,TRBV7-2,CASSLSRTGTYEQYF,TGTGCCAGCAGCTTATCCCGGACAGGGACCTACGAGCAGTACTTC
TRBD1,.,TRBJ1-3,TRBV6-1,CASSERDRAGNTIYF,TGTGCCAGCAGTGAAAGGGACAGAGCTGGAAACACCATATATTTT
TRBD1,few,TRBJ1-2,TRBV18,CAVSQGAGDGYTF,TGTGCCGTATCGCAGGGGGCAGGAGATGGCTACACCTTC
TRBD2,few,TRBJ2-5,TRBV7-2,CASSLNGGKGETQYF,TGTGCCAGCAGCCTTAACGGGGGGAAGGGAGAGACCCAGTACTTC
.,once,TRBJ1-2,TRBV5-1,CASSLSGSTNYGYTF,TGCGCCAGCAGCTTATCAGGGTCTACTAACTATGGCTACACCTTC
.,few,TRBJ1-1,TRBV7-9,CASSIGPEGTEAFF,TGTGCCAGCAGCATCGGACCGGAGGGAACTGAAGCTTTCTTT
.,.,TRBJ2-5,TRBV10-3,CAISEQHQETQYF,TGTGCCATCAGTGAACAGCACCAAGAGACCCAGTACTTC
TRBD2,few,TRBJ2-3,TRBV19,CASKEGGPADTQYF,TGTGCCAGTAAGGAGGGAGGGCCGGCAGATACGCAGTATTTT
TRBD2,few,TRBJ2-3,TRBV4-1,CASSPGLAGERGTDTQYF,TGCGCCAGCAGCCCGGGACTAGCGGGAGAAAGGGGCACAGATACGCAGTATTTT
.,.,TRBJ1-1,TRBV4-1,CASSQSGGMDTEAFF,TGCGCCAGCAGCCAAAGTGGAGGGATGGACACTGAAGCTTTCTTT
.,.,TRBJ2-7,TRBV18,CASSPGHSSDEQYF,TGTGCCAGCTCGCCAGGGCACTCTAGCGACGAGCAGTACTTC
TRBD2,.,TRBJ2-1,TRBV7-8,CASSFPTRVRAGVGNEQFF,TGTGCCAGCAGCTTTCCGACGAGGGTGAGAGCGGGAGTAGGCAATGAGCAGTTCTTC
.,few,TRBJ1-2,TRBV9,CASSLGVRNGYTF,TGTGCCAGCAGCCTAGGGGTGCGGAATGGCTACACCTTC
.,.,TRBJ2-1,TRBV6-5,CASSYGARVAEQFF,TGTGCCAGCAGTTATGGGGCAAGAGTGGCAGAGCAGTTCTTC
TRBD1,.,TRBJ1-1,TRBV5-1,CASSLSGTGGNTEAFF,TGCGCCAGCAGCCTCAGTGGGACAGGCGGGAACACTGAAGCTTTCTTT
.,.,TRBJ1-5,TRBV23-1,CASSQRDSNQPQHF,TGCGCCAGCAGTCAAAGAGATAGCAATCAGCCCCAGCATTTT
.,few,TRBJ2-6,TRBV18,CASSPDRSSGANVLTF,TGTGCCAGCTCACCGGACAGATCCTCTGGGGCCAACGTCCTGACTTTC